This T cell receptor beta chain was documented in a study of cytomegalovirus exposure and HLA in healthy donors. Donors consisted of healthy bone marrow donors. On this clone: Antigen specificity is unknown.

General study results and limits: In a later analysis, a missense DCLRE1C variant was linked to TCR beta V- and J-gene trimming. It was in a later analysis that TCR association rates were seen to vary by HLA locus, highest for DRB1 and lowest for HLA-C. Upon later analysis, HLA-associated TCR beta chains proved more clonally expanded than other, equally common chains.

60 Vbeta and 13 Jbeta primers were used in PCR. Assay used: immunoSEQ multiplex PCR; TCRdb lists only in-frame clones, some missing. The data show about 160,000 clones, around 85% seen once. From germline, CDR1 is MNHNS and CDR2 SASEGT. This CDR3 is built from 17 residues. The V segment lost 2 bases and the J segment 0 bases; nucleotides outside the gene matches: 5. The TCR originated in a woman aged 25 to 39 in good health and CMV-seronegative. The chain joins TRBV6-1 to TRBJ1-3; 9 bases fit TRBD1. The sample was PBMCs. CDR3 amino acids: CASSEMGQGTSGNTIYF. DNA of the CDR3: TGTGCCAGCAGTGAAATGGGACAGGGCACCTCTGGAAACACCATATATTTT.